The present TCR beta chain was sequenced within a study of cytomegalovirus exposure and HLA in healthy donors (dated by TCRdb to 2015 to 2018). About the study as a whole: In an earlier analysis of 587 of the donors, less than 350 Gb of sequence data and 120 million or so unique TCR beta sequences from about 179 million T cells were reported. An early release covering just under 650 HLA-typed donors comprised approximately 300 gigabases of sequencing data and approximately 85 million unique TCR sequences. Of the roughly 410 genotyped donors, roughly 76% were placed in the genetic ancestry cluster associated with self-reported Caucasian donors. The study aimed to test whether cataloging public T cell receptors could reveal signatures of past pathogen exposure. The T cell repertoires of around 730 subjects were profiled by immunosequencing and related to cytomegalovirus serostatus. In addition to the first cohort of approximately 670 subjects, a separate validation cohort of 130 or so different subjects was used. High-throughput TCR immunosequencing, statistical association of individual TCRs with disease status, and machine learning were combined to predict cytomegalovirus infection status. To study patterns of TCR occurrence, a later analysis re-analyzed previously published TCR beta repertoires from more than 550 donors and added high-resolution HLA genotyping. Rather than using new phenotypic data, the later analysis identified candidate immune exposures from TCR beta sequences and from how often those sequences occurred across donors. An earlier analysis of several hundred of the donors used high-throughput TCR beta sequencing to judge whether each TCR beta V gene segment behaved as functional or pseudogenic. Donor age, sex, ethnicity and CMV serostatus were collected together with the repertoire data. A later genetic analysis used genome-wide SNP genotypes for about three fifths of the 666 donors, treating that subset as a discovery cohort. All discovery cohort repertoires had been generated using a single sequencing platform. HLA typing included class I and class II loci at four-digit resolution. The number of donors typed differed by locus, with about 629-640 for A, B, C, DRB1 and DQB1, over 500 for DQA1, 600 to 610 for DPA1, and some 470 for DPB1. Roughly five DR-DQ haplotypes were treated as single units for association and clustering because of strong linkage in the cohort. Among 398 genotyped donors of the cohort, an average of approximately 220,000 unique TCR beta nucleotide sequences was sequenced per donor, of which 15% to 20% were non-productive. The paper's findings and limits, for the study overall: In a later genetic analysis, fewer N-insertions in productive TCRs were reported among donors in an Asian-associated ancestry cluster than the roughly 700-donor mean. The cohort was sequenced for TCR beta chains only, and without alpha or paired-chain data the features that could be detected were limited. A cluster of highly shared sequence variants was judged likely to represent a technical artifact of the sequencing pipeline. Because counts were too low, roughly 16 rarely observed V segments, including chromosome 9 orphons, were excluded from the earlier analysis of several hundred of the donors. Specific HLA alleles were associated with 15,000 to 20,000 TCR beta sequences at a false discovery rate of 0.05 in a later analysis. In a later analysis, HLA-associated TCR beta chains showed more clonal expansion and lower generation probabilities than non-associated chains that were equally common. CMV serostatus was the only immune exposure information available for the cohort. Because the 87-base-pair reads could not distinguish some IMGT-functional V segments, including TRBV6-2 and TRBV6-3, those segments were excluded. In vitro tests confirmed that a few of the cytomegalovirus-associated TCR beta chains recognize cytomegalovirus antigens. When HLA alleles, especially DR and DQ, strongly co-occurred, attributing TCR associations to individual alleles was difficult. A further reported finding was that TCR beta sequences accurately predicted the HLA-A and HLA-B alleles for most subjects in the first cohort. Cytomegalovirus status was reported to be diagnosed by the classifier with high specificity and sensitivity in both the original and validation cohorts. An association between a missense DCLRE1C variant and V-gene and J-gene trimming of TCR beta chains was found in a later genetic analysis and replicated in an independent cohort. Most CMV-associated TCR beta chains appeared to be HLA-restricted in a later analysis, and the HLA associations seemed to be driven largely by CMV exposure. A total of 150 to 200 TCR beta chains were listed by the study as associated with cytomegalovirus. In an earlier analysis of about 600 of the donors, most TCR beta V segments appeared in productive rearrangements about 87% or about 30% of the time, broadly matching IMGT annotations. HLA typing was unavailable for some donors at each locus, so association tests used only the typed subset. Sequencing depth was assumed to be roughly uniform across donors in the presence/absence analyses, though that assumption may not hold. According to the authors, the approach could potentially be generalized to other disease states and immunological phenotypes. In a later analysis, TCR association rates were found to vary across HLA loci, with the most associated TCRs seen for DRB1 alleles and the fewest for HLA-C alleles. Correlated functional status among segregating V segments might be attributable to linkage disequilibrium, but an unknown experimental factor could not be ruled out. According to a later analysis, parvovirus B19, influenza, CMV and Epstein-Barr virus appeared linked to several top co-occurrence clusters. Across donors, most TCR sequences were observed very rarely, whereas some public TCRs were present in many individuals.

In the germline V gene, CDR1 corresponds to SGDLS and CDR2 to YYNGEE. Trimming takes 3 bases off V and 6 bases off J; junction bases not matched to a gene: 2. Reading from cysteine to phenylalanine, the CDR3 counts 12 amino acids. The kept DNA is CDR3 alone, 36 bases in frame from the first base. The cohort consisted of fewer than 700 healthy bone marrow donors. Cohort members were all nominally healthy when sampled, although unrecorded immune exposures were likely present. The donor was CMV seropositive and belonged to the group of 250 to 300 seropositive cohort members. Every donor gave a peripheral blood sample, and the peripheral blood mononuclear cells from that sample were used for TCR beta sequencing. Genomic DNA was extracted from the blood cell samples with the Qiagen DNeasy Blood Extraction Kit. Concerning this clone itself: The clone's antigen remains unknown. No quality values exist for individual bases; no much larger clone is one base distant.

Library creation used the immunoSEQ multiplex PCR assay. The multiplex PCR relied on a mix of 60 forward primers for TCR Vbeta segments and 13 reverse primers for TCR Jbeta segments. A multiplex PCR assay on genomic DNA amplified the CDR3 region of rearranged TCR beta genes. The amplified TCR beta libraries were sequenced on the Illumina HiSeq System as 87-base-pair reads. The study's processing was this. In a later analysis, 80 million or so unique TCR beta chains were counted across the roughly 700 repertoires, and some 10 million of these chains were shared by at least two donors. Raw reads were error-corrected and collapsed into unique sequences by a nearest-neighbor algorithm in which closely related sequences were merged to remove PCR and sequencing errors. To assign V, D and J gene segments, CDR3 sequences were aligned to IMGT reference sequences. For a sequence to be retained, a match of at least six nucleotides was required to both a V gene segment and a J gene segment. Rearrangements were classified as productive when the CDR3 lacked stop codons and remained in frame with V and J, and all other rearrangements were classified as non-productive. CDR3 was defined according to IMGT convention as the region running from the second conserved V-encoded cysteine to the conserved J-encoded phenylalanine. The earlier analysis of 587 of the donors excluded sequences that lacked an unambiguous match to a single V gene segment. In an earlier analysis of around 600 of the donors, V segments were called functional above 56.7% productive rearrangements and were called segregating when the between-donor standard deviation exceeded 5%. A statistical classification framework was built for diagnosing cytomegalovirus status from the catalog of TCR beta chain sequences. In a later analysis, V and J genes were assigned by comparing TCR nucleotide sequences against IMGT/GENE-DB human TR gene sequences. In a later analysis, CDR3 sequences and most-parsimonious VDJ recombination scenarios were assigned using the TCRdist pipeline. In a later analysis, each TCR beta chain was defined by its CDR3 amino acid sequence together with its V-gene family, and reads lacking a unique V-gene family were excluded. To address suspected cross-contamination and a sequencing artifact, a later analysis removed 550 to 750 highly shared, low-generation-probability nucleotide sequences. For each public chain, a later analysis derived a clonal expansion index from normalized ranks of inferred template counts within each repertoire. In a later analysis, generation probabilities were computed using a VDJ recombination model fitted to out-of-frame rearrangements, and the results were checked against IGoR. Hypergeometric tests were used in a later analysis to score TCR-TCR, TCR-HLA and TCR-CMV co-occurrence, with a repertoire-size bias correction applied to the TCR pairs. False discovery rates were estimated in a later analysis by permuting HLA or CMV assignments 20 times. In a later analysis, co-occurring TCRs were grouped using DBSCAN, with TCRdist sequence similarity added in when clustering inside HLA-allele-positive subsets. Repertoires with fewer than 30,000 or more than 120,000 public chains were left out of co-occurrence clustering, as were five repertoires with anomalous nucleotide sharing. What TCRdb holds here is the immuneACCESS table cut down to in-frame rearrangements. Part of the clones is not present; checked against another copy, under half of the missing clones reflect an unresolved V gene, and the others are unexplained. V, J and clone size derive from that table, while D and trimming were established from the DNA sequence. The sample table shows about 190,000 clones, and roughly four fifths are seen once. Of the sample, approximately 2% is held by the ten largest clones.

What was sequenced was PBMCs. This clonotype originated in a woman aged 18-29 years in good health and CMV-seropositive. This sequence uses TRBV9 and TRBJ1-2, and 7 bases in between align with TRBD1. The nucleotides are TGTGCCAGCAGCGCCACAGGGGATGGCTACACCTTC. Its amino acids are CASSATGDGYTF.